This TCR beta chain was recovered during a study of blood T cell repertoires in COVID-19. In the study's own analysis: Reference gene primer amplification gave estimated nucleated cell counts. Profiled with immunoSEQ multiplex PCR; TCRdb holds only in-frame clones, not every one. The DNA gave D and trimming, while V, J and clone size come from that table. The sample has under 250,000 clones; 80% to 90% are singletons. Germline lookup yields CDR1 SGHKS and CDR2 YYEKEE (reference sequence). The CDR3 sequence is 14 residues long. V lost 7 bases, J lost 4 bases, and 15 bases lay in between. Study members were between 18 and 89 years old and lived in over 20 US regions.

The sample was PBMCs or T cells enriched from blood (not recorded which). The V call is TRBV5-5, the J call TRBJ2-1; D is ambiguous. This TCR was sampled from a woman aged 25 to 39 with acute COVID-19. The CDR3 DNA reads as TGTGCCAGCGTAGACTGGCGATCATACAATGAGCAGTTCTTC. Translating gives CASVDWRSYNEQFF.